The 4 T cell receptor beta chains given below trace back to one sample, sequenced in a study of shared clonotypes between healthy human individuals. TCRdb's copy holds only in-frame clones and misses some; the assay was immunoSEQ multiplex PCR. This table holds about 2.4 million clones, over 85% found once. The sequenced sample was naive CD4+ T cells from PBMCs. Subset described: CD45RA+ positively selected. Receptor source: a man between 18 and 35 years old in good health. Some clones in this sample may be carry-over from other donors' samples.

The chain is built from TRBV6-5 and TRBJ1-1, with a tentative D call TRBD1 (5 bases). Germline CDR1 reads MNHEY; CDR2 reads SVGAGI. CDR3 length: 14 amino acids. V dropped 4 bases and J dropped 0 bases, with 9 bases sitting between them. CDR3 bases: TGTGCCAGCAGTTGGGACGGAATGAACACTGAAGCTTTCTTT. This codes for CASSWDGMNTEAFF.

V usage is TRBV19 and J usage is TRBJ2-7; either TRBD1 or TRBD2 may fit D (5 bases each). There are 14 residues in the CDR3. The V gene's germline CDR1 is LNHDA and CDR2 SQIVND (reference sequence). V was cut by 4 bases and J by 1 base, with 11 bases left in between. The CDR3 is CASSTWDGSYEQYF. Written as DNA, the CDR3 is TGTGCCAGTAGTACCTGGGACGGTTCCTACGAGCAGTACTTC.

This sequence joins TRBV7-2 and TRBJ2-7; TRBD2 aligns across 7 bases. The CDR3 runs 14 residues. V shed 5 bases and J 3 bases; nucleotides not matched to a gene: 7. CDR1 and CDR2 from the germline V gene are SGHTA and FQGNSA. The chain's CDR3 is CASSPLAEYYEQYF. The CDR3 nucleotides read TGTGCCAGCAGCCCTCTAGCGGAATACTACGAGCAGTACTTC.

The chain joins TRBV7-3 to TRBJ2-3, with 10 bases fitting TRBD2. The CDR3 covers 16 residues. Germline V gene sequence: CDR1 SGHTA, CDR2 FQGTGA. V shed 5 bases, J shed 3 bases, and the junction held 8 bases outside the gene matches. CDR3 sequence: CASSPQRAGGTDTQYF. DNA of the CDR3: TGTGCCAGCAGCCCTCAAAGAGCGGGAGGGACAGATACGCAGTATTTT.